Listed here are 2 T cell receptor beta chains from one sample, sequenced in a study of blood T cell repertoires in COVID-19 (dated by TCRdb to 2020 to 2021). The library was produced with the immunoSEQ multiplex PCR assay. Not all clones reach the TCRdb copy of this immuneACCESS table, which keeps in-frame sequences only. Checked studies attribute under half of the gap to unresolved V genes and leave the rest unexplained. This sample has around 340,000 clones in its table, and almost 90% of those were observed once. Over 1% of the sample goes to the ten largest clones. The sequenced material came from PBMCs or T cells enriched from blood (not recorded which). Receptor source: a woman younger than 45 who had been exposed to COVID-19.

The chain couples TRBV11-2 to TRBJ2-7; 9 bases map to TRBD2. Germline trimming cut 2 bases from V and 10 bases from J; bases unmatched to any gene: 6. There are 13 residues in the CDR3. The germline V gene has CDR1 SGHAT and CDR2 FQNNGV. The CDR3: CASSLSTSGLQYF. Here the CDR3 DNA reads TGTGCCAGCAGCTTATCCACTAGCGGGCTCCAGTACTTC.

The V gene is TRBV18, the J gene TRBJ1-5; 10 bases fit TRBD1. The CDR3 sequence is 14 residues long. Germline V CDR1 and CDR2: KGHSH, LQKENI. V lost 2 bases and J lost 6; bases outside the gene matches: 1. The CDR3 here is CASSPDRGPQPQHF. The CDR3 DNA reads as TGTGCCAGCTCACCAGACAGGGGGCCTCAGCCCCAGCATTTT.